This TCR beta chain was recovered during a study of lymphopenia after photon versus proton radiotherapy (dated by TCRdb to about 2019). At the level of the whole study: In patients with gastrointestinal tumors who developed high-grade lymphopenia, the study compared the immunological effects of photon radiation therapy with those of proton radiation therapy. The study aimed to characterize how the two radiation modalities differ in their impact on the immune system. A cohort of about 20 patients with gastrointestinal tumors who received either photon or proton therapy and subsequently developed lymphopenia was included. The research as a whole found: The survival association was assessed only in patients who died, and better survival with proton therapy was presented by the authors as a possibility rather than a demonstrated result. Among patients across the cohort who died, overall survival time showed an inverse correlation with a larger post-nadir drop in TCR diversity. Relative stability during treatment was observed in proton-treated patients, whereas loss of naive T cells and TCR diversity and gain of effector/memory populations were observed in photon-treated patients. After the lymphocyte count nadir, oligoclonal expansion, especially of CD8+ Temra cells, was observed in photon-treated repertoires, and the drop in diversity was driven by this expansion.

Relative to germline, V is 5 bases shorter and J is 5 bases shorter, with 16 bases between their ends. The germline V gene encodes CDR1 MNHEY and CDR2 SMNVEV (reference sequence). The CDR3 sequence holds 15 residues, the cysteine and phenylalanine included. Left in the record is the CDR3 DNA by itself, 45 bases read in frame from the first base. In the case of this clone: Its antigen is still unknown. No per-base quality is available; no much larger clone lies one base away.

Library method: the immunoSEQ multiplex PCR assay. T cell repertoires were profiled with deep sequencing of rearranged TCR beta loci together with multiparametric flow cytometry. The source is immuneACCESS, and TCRdb retained only in-frame sequences with V and J called. Part of the clones is not carried over; for the studies checked, unresolved V genes explain less than half of this, and the remainder is unexplained. Within this sample are over 55,000 clones, with 85% to 90% of them counted one time only. Of the sample, 9.5% to 14% is held by the ten largest clones. The V and J genes are TRBV27 and TRBJ2-1; TRBD2 could be the D gene, as 6 bases match. The receptor was derived from a man older than 75 with esophageal cancer. Source: peripheral blood, taken from a patient treated with proton-based radiotherapy. The CDR3 corresponds to CASSMDYGIDNEQFF. In nucleotide form, the sequence is TGTGCCAGCAGTATGGACTATGGAATAGACAATGAGCAGTTCTTC.